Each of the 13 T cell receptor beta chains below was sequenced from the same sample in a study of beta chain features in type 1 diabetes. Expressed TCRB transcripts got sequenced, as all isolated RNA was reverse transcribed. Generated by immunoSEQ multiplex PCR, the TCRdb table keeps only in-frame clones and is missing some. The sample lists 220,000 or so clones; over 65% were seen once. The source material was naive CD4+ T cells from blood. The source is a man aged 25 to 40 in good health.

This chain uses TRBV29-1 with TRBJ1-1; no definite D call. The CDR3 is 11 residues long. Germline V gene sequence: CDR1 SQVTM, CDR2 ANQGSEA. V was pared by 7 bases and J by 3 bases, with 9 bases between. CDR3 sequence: CSGLKDTEAFF. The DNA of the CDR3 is TGCAGCGGACTAAAAGACACTGAAGCTTTCTTT.

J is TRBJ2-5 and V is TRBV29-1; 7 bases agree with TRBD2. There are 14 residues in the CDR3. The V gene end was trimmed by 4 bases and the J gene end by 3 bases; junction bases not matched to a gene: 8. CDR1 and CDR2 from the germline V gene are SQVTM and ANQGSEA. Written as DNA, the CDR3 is TGCAGCGTTGGGGGGGGTCTCCGGAAAGAGACCCAGTACTTC. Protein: CSVGGGLRKETQYF. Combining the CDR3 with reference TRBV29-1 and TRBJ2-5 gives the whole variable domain SAVISQKPSRDICQRGTSLTIQCQVDSQVTMMFWYRQQPGQSLTLIATANQGSEATYESGFVIDKFPISRPNLTFSTLTVSNMSPEDSSIYLCSVGGGLRKETQYFGPGTRLLVL.

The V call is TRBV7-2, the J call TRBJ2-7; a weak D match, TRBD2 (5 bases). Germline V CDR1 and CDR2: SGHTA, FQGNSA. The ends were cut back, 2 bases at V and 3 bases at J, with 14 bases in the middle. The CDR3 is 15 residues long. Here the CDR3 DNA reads TGTGCCAGCAGCTTATATTTTACGGGATACTACGAGCAGTACTTC. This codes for CASSLYFTGYYEQYF. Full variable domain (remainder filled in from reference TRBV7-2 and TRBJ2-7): GAGVSQSPSNKVTEKGKDVELRCDPISGHTALYWYRQSLGQGLEFLIYFQGNSAPDKSGLPSDRFSAERTGGSVSTLTIQRTQQEDSAVYLCASSLYFTGYYEQYFGPGTRLTVT.

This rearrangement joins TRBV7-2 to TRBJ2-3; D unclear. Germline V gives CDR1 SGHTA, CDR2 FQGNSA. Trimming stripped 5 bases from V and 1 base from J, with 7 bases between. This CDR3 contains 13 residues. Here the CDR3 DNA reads TGTGCCAGCAGCCCCCGGGGCACAGATACGCAGTATTTT. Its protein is CASSPRGTDTQYF.

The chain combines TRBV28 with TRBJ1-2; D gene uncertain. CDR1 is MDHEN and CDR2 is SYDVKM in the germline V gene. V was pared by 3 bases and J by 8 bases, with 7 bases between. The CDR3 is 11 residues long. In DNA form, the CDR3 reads TGTGCCAGCAGTTTCCCGAGGGGCTACACCTTC. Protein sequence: CASSFPRGYTF.

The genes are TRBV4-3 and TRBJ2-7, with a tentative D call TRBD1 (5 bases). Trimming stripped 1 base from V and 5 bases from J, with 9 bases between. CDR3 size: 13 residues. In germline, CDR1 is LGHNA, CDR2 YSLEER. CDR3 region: CASSQVTGDEQYF. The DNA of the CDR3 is TGCGCCAGCAGCCAAGTTACAGGTGACGAGCAGTACTTC.

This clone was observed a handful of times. The CDR3 DNA reads as TGCAGCGTCTCGGAGTTAACTATAGGCTACACCTTC. It specifies CSVSELTIGYTF. The rearrangement uses TRBV29-1 and TRBJ1-2; D unclear. V gave up 6 bases and J gave up 8 bases, with 16 bases separating them. This CDR3 has 12 residues. The germline CDR1 and CDR2 sequences are SQVTM and ANQGSEA.

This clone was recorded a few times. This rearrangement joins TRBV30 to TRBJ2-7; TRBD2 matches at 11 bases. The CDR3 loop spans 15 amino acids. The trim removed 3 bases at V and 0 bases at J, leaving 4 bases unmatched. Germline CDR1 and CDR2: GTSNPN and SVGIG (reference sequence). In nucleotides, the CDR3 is TGTGCCTGGAGCCTAGGGACTAGCGGCTCCTACGAGCAGTACTTC. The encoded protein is CAWSLGTSGSYEQYF.

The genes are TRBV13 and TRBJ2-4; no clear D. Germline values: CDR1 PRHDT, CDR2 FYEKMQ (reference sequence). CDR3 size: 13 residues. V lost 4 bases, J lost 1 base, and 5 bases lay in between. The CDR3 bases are TGTGCCAGCAGCTCCCGGGCCAAAAACATTCAGTACTTC. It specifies CASSSRAKNIQYF.

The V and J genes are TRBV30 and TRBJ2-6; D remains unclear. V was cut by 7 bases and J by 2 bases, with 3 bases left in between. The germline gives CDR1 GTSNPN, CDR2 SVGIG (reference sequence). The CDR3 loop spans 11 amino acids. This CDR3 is CAFTGANVLTF. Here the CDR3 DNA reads TGTGCCTTCACTGGGGCCAACGTCCTGACTTTC.

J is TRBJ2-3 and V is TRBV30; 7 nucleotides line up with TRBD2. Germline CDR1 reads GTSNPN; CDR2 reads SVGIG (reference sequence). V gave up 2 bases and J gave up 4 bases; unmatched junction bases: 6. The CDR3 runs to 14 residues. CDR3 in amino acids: CAWSKVAGPDTQYF. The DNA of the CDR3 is TGTGCCTGGAGTAAGGTAGCGGGCCCAGATACGCAGTATTTT.

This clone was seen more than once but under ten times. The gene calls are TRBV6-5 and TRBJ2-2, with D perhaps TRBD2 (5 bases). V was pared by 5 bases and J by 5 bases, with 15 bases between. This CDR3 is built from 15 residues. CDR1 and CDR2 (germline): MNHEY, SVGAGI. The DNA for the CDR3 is TGTGCCAGCAGTCGCGGACTTGCCGGGACCGGGGAGCTGTTTTTT. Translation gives CASSRGLAGTGELFF.

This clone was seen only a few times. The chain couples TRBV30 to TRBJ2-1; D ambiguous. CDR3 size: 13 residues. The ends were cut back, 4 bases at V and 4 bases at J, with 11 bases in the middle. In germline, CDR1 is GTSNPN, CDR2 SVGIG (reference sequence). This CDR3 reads CAWTTAVYNEQFF. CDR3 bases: TGTGCCTGGACTACGGCTGTATACAATGAGCAGTTCTTC. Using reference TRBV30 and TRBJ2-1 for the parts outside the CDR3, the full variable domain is SQTIHQWPATLVQPVGSPLSLECTVEGTSNPNLYWYRQAAGRGLQLLFYSVGIGQISSEVPQNLSASRPQDRQFILSSKKLLLSDSGFYLCAWTTAVYNEQFFGPGTRLTVL.